The 11 T cell receptor beta chains below were found in one sample sequenced in a study of blood T cells in healthy people across ages. For the second PCR, which ran for about 6 to 11 cycles, a sample-barcoded 5' primer and a J-beta primer mix were used. MiXCR was run by TCRdb on the 5' RACE reads, yielding one entry per CDR3 protein. The table lists roughly 1,300,000 distinct CDR3 sequences, 45% to 70% of them singletons. Sequencing used blood. These receptors were taken from a man aged 18 to 35 in good health.

Only a few counts were recorded for this clonotype. This sequence joins TRBV29-1 and TRBJ2-1; TRBD2 aligns across 9 bases. J lost 3 bases, V lost 5 bases, and 11 bases had no gene match. Germline V gene lookup returns CDR1 SQVTM and CDR2 ANQGSEA. The CDR3 is made up of 16 amino acids. This CDR3 reads CSVPSGLAGIYNEQFF. CDR3 coding DNA: TGCAGCGTTCCGTCAGGTCTAGCGGGGATCTACAATGAGCAGTTCTTC.

Only one count was recorded for this clonotype. The CDR3 loop reads CATSLDKNTEAFF. DNA for the CDR3: TGTGCCACCAGTCTCGACAAGAACACTGAAGCTTTCTTT. The V gene is TRBV15, the J gene TRBJ1-1, with D unclear. V shed 6 bases and J shed 1 base, with 9 bases lying between them. Germline CDR1 and CDR2: LNHNV and YYDKDF (reference sequence). The CDR3 extends over 13 amino acids.

CDR3 nucleotides: TGCAGTGCTAGAGTGTCGAACGTGGACTATCAGTACTTC. Translation gives CSARVSNVDYQYF. V gene TRBV20-1 combines with J gene TRBJ2-1, with D perhaps TRBD2 (6 bases). TRBJ2-4 explains the end of the DNA better; the J call may be wrong. The CDR3 runs 13 residues. Germline loops: CDR1 DFQATT, CDR2 SNEGSKA (reference sequence).

In its sample, this clonotype was seen a few times. The chain carries TRBV4-3 and TRBJ2-5; D is uncertain. V was trimmed by 1 base and J by 4 bases, leaving 10 bases between them. Germline V gene sequence: CDR1 LGHNA, CDR2 YSLEER. The CDR3 has 14 residues. The CDR3 here is CASSQVVGRETQYF. In DNA form, the CDR3 reads TGCGCCAGCAGCCAAGTTGTGGGCCGAGAGACCCAGTACTTC.

V gene TRBV12-3 or TRBV12-4 combines with J gene TRBJ1-5; D possibly corresponds to TRBD1 (5 bases). The CDR3 loop spans 16 amino acids. V gave up 6 bases and J gave up 0 bases, with 15 bases separating them. The CDR3 is CASSLGGTGSNQPQHF. The CDR3 bases are TGTGCCAGCAGCTTGGGGGGGACGGGTAGCAATCAGCCCCAGCATTTT.

This clonotype was recorded only once. The chain combines TRBV4-2 with TRBJ2-7, with a possible D match to TRBD2 (5 bases). The CDR3 is 14 residues long. Germline V lookup: CDR1 LGHNA, CDR2 YNFKEQ. Trimming took off 2 bases at V and 3 bases at J, with 11 bases between the two ends. DNA for the CDR3: TGTGCCAGCAGCCAACTTATCGGAGGCTACGAGCAGTACTTC. Its protein is CASSQLIGGYEQYF.

CDR3: CASSYSGINEQYF. The CDR3, as DNA: TGTGCCAGCAGTTACTCAGGGATCAATGAGCAGTACTTC. V gene TRBV6-5 combines with J gene TRBJ2-7; D is ambiguous. V lost 0 bases and J 7 bases, leaving 10 bases between the germline ends. Germline V gene sequence: CDR1 MNHEY, CDR2 SVGAGI. The CDR3 has 13 amino acids.

This clonotype has a handful of counts. The chain couples TRBV7-2 to TRBJ2-3; 9 bases are a match to TRBD2. The CDR3 is 15 residues long. With V trimmed by 5 bases and J by 4 bases, 7 bases remained unmatched. CDR1 is SGHTA and CDR2 is FQGNSA in the germline V gene. The CDR3 here is CASSLGTSSPDTQYF. In DNA form, the CDR3 reads TGTGCCAGCAGCCTTGGGACTAGCAGTCCAGATACGCAGTATTTT.

The chain employs TRBV20-1 and TRBJ2-7; perhaps TRBD1 as D (6 bases). Germline CDR1 and CDR2: DFQATT and SNEGSKA (reference sequence). The V end was cut by 0 bases, the J end by 2 bases, with 14 bases between. The CDR3 has 15 amino acids. The CDR3 sequence is CSARDQGTSTYEQYF. Here the CDR3 DNA reads TGCAGTGCTAGAGACCAGGGGACGTCGACCTACGAGCAGTACTTC.

The genes are TRBV5-1 and TRBJ2-1; 10 nucleotides line up with TRBD2. V lost 3 bases, J lost 6 bases, and 6 bases stayed unmatched. Germline V gene lookup returns CDR1 SGHRS and CDR2 YFSETQ. The CDR3 totals 15 residues. The CDR3: CASSWEAGGLNEQFF. The DNA of the CDR3 is TGCGCCAGCAGCTGGGAAGCGGGGGGGCTCAATGAGCAGTTCTTC.

The chain recombines TRBV15 with TRBJ2-1; unclear D gene. V was clipped by 4 bases and J by 5 bases, with 12 bases between them. The CDR3 covers 14 residues. The V gene's germline CDR1 is LNHNV and CDR2 YYDKDF (reference sequence). The chain's CDR3 is CATSTGVGNNEQFF. The CDR3 nucleotides read TGTGCCACCAGCACAGGAGTGGGGAACAATGAGCAGTTCTTC.